One sample yielded the 15 T cell receptor beta chains listed below, sequenced in a study of cytomegalovirus exposure and HLA in healthy donors. PCR involved 60 Vbeta and 13 Jbeta primers. Profiling relied on immunoSEQ multiplex PCR, and the TCRdb table lists in-frame clones only, not all of them. The data contain around 80,000 clones, around 10% of them seen just once; the ten biggest clones take up 24%. The specimen sequenced was PBMCs. The receptor source for this set is a man between 60 and 75 years old in good health and CMV-seropositive.

The V and J genes are TRBV27 and TRBJ2-4, with 10 bases that match TRBD1. Per the germline V gene, CDR1 is MNHEY and CDR2 is SMNVEV (reference sequence). The CDR3 spans 15 residues. V dropped 2 bases and J dropped 6; count of bases not matched to a gene: 4. The CDR3 here is CASSLTDRGRNIQYF. CDR3 DNA: TGTGCCAGCAGTTTAACGGACAGGGGGAGAAACATTCAGTACTTC.

As to this clone: At one boundary the junction diverges from the germline segment, which might be a read error. This chain uses TRBV7-7 with TRBJ2-1; 11 positions agree with TRBD2. Germline V gene data show CDR1 as SSHAT and CDR2 as FNYEAQ (reference sequence). This CDR3 is 13 amino acids long. The CDR3 is CASSPLAGGPRFF. CDR3 DNA sequence: TGTGCTAGCAGCCCTTTAGCGGGAGGGCCACGGTTCTTC.

This clone showed up just a few times. This chain joins TRBV9 and TRBJ2-2; unclear D gene. Germline V gene data show CDR1 as SGDLS and CDR2 as YYNGEE. The CDR3 loop spans 14 amino acids. V lost 4 bases, J lost 4 bases, and 11 bases lay in between. The CDR3, as DNA: TGTGCCAGCAGCCCCGGGTCCCTCACCGGGGAGCTGTTTTTT. Translated: CASSPGSLTGELFF.

In its sample, this clone was seen a few times. This CDR3 reads CASSVAGLQTGYTF. CDR3 nucleotides: TGTGCCAGCAGCGTAGCGGGACTCCAAACGGGCTACACCTTC. The rearrangement joins TRBV9 to TRBJ1-2; tentative D call: TRBD1 (5 bases). From germline, CDR1 is SGDLS and CDR2 YYNGEE. Trimming took 0 bases from V and 8 from J, leaving 14 bases between them. This CDR3 is built from 14 residues.

This chain connects TRBV28 to TRBJ1-5; 7 bases are a match to TRBD1. Germline V CDR1 and CDR2: MDHEN, SYDVKM. This CDR3 contains 13 residues. J lost 9 bases, V lost 4 bases, and 6 bases had no gene match. CDR3 DNA sequence: TGTGCCAGCAGTTCTACAGGGGTCCCGCCCCAGCATTTT. It specifies CASSSTGVPPQHF. Complete variable domain (other parts from reference TRBV28 and TRBJ1-5): DVKVTQSSRYLVKRTGEKVFLECVQDMDHENMFWYRQDPGLGLRLIYFSYDVKMKEKGDIPEGYSVSREKKERFSLILESASTNQTSMYLCASSSTGVPPQHFGDGTRLSIL.

The gene calls are TRBV30 and TRBJ2-6, with D maybe TRBD1 (6 bases). Trimming removed 3 bases from V and 0 bases from J, with 15 bases in between. Germline CDR1 is GTSNPN and CDR2 is SVGIG (reference sequence). This CDR3 is 17 amino acids long. The CDR3 sequence: CAWSRDITYSGANVLTF. As DNA, the CDR3 is TGTGCCTGGAGCCGGGACATAACATACTCTGGGGCCAACGTCCTGACTTTC.

The table lists this clone with a few counts. The chain recombines TRBV30 with TRBJ1-2; tentatively, D is TRBD1 (5 bases). Trimming pared 8 bases from V and 5 bases from J, leaving 15 bases between. There are 12 residues in the CDR3. Germline V gene sequence: CDR1 GTSNPN, CDR2 SVGIG (reference sequence). For the CDR3, the DNA is TGTGCCCATACCCGGGGGGGATATGGCTACACCTTC. The encoded protein is CAHTRGGYGYTF.

This chain joins TRBV28 and TRBJ1-4, with D unresolved. The CDR3 is 12 amino acids. CDR1 and CDR2 from the germline V gene are MDHEN and SYDVKM. V lost 3 bases, J lost 6 bases, and 5 bases lay in between. CDR3 sequence: CASSFSDEKLFF. In DNA, the CDR3 is TGTGCCAGCAGTTTTTCGGATGAAAAACTGTTTTTT.

This clone was seen only a few times. The chain couples TRBV4-2 to TRBJ2-2; 10 positions match TRBD2. This CDR3 comprises 16 residues. Germline V gene lookup returns CDR1 LGHNA and CDR2 YNFKEQ. After removal of 4 bases from V and 3 bases from J, the junction contained 5 bases not matched to a gene. The CDR3 region is CASSRQTSGYTGELFF. The CDR3, as DNA: TGTGCCAGCAGCCGACAGACTAGCGGGTACACCGGGGAGCTGTTTTTT.

This clone was observed a handful of times. The gene calls are TRBV9 and TRBJ1-3; D might be TRBD1 (6 bases). Germline-derived CDR1 and CDR2 are SGDLS and YYNGEE. CDR3 length: 15 residues. V lost 0 bases to trimming and J lost 0 bases, with 7 bases between them. In nucleotides, the CDR3 is TGTGCCAGCAGCGTAGGAGGGGGCTCTGGAAACACCATATATTTT. Amino acids: CASSVGGGSGNTIYF.

As for this clone: Additional DNA sequences in this sample encode the identical CDR3. J is TRBJ1-2 and V is TRBV5-4; 11 bases fit TRBD1. CDR1 SGHNT and CDR2 YYREEE come from the germline V gene (reference sequence). The CDR3 sequence is 16 residues long. V lost 4 bases, J lost 6 bases, and 11 bases stayed unmatched. The CDR3: CASSLGQGVSINGYTF. CDR3 nucleotide sequence: TGTGCCAGCAGCCTGGGACAGGGGGTTAGCATTAATGGCTACACCTTC. Combining the CDR3 with reference TRBV5-4 and TRBJ1-2 gives the whole variable domain ETGVTQSPTHLIKTRGQQVTLRCSSQSGHNTVSWYQQALGQGPQFIFQYYREEENGRGNFPPRFSGLQFPNYSSELNVNALELDDSALYLCASSLGQGVSINGYTFGSGTRLTVV.

This clone has just a few counts. The rearrangement links TRBV6-5 to TRBJ1-5; perhaps TRBD1 as D (6 bases). The V and J ends lost 6 bases and 5 bases respectively, with 11 bases between them. Per the germline V gene, CDR1 is MNHEY and CDR2 is SVGAGI. The CDR3 has 13 residues. The CDR3 nucleotides read TGTGCCAGCAGATCAGGGGATCATCAGCCCCAGCATTTT. Protein sequence: CASRSGDHQPQHF.

This clone was recorded a few times. The rearrangement links TRBV28 to TRBJ1-3; D is perhaps TRBD1 (5 bases). The CDR3 loop spans 15 amino acids. Trimming took off 5 bases at V and 9 bases at J, with 20 bases between the two ends. Germline CDR1 MDHEN, CDR2 SYDVKM. CDR3 amino acids: CASSPPGTGAGTIYF. CDR3 DNA sequence: TGTGCCAGCAGTCCCCCCGGGACTGGAGCGGGCACCATATATTTT.

This clone was seen more than once but under ten times. The genes are TRBV13 and TRBJ2-1; 9 bases align to TRBD2. Germline trimming cut 5 bases from V and 8 bases from J; bases unmatched to any gene: 25. The germline V gene encodes CDR1 PRHDT and CDR2 FYEKMQ (reference sequence). The CDR3 loop spans 20 amino acids. CDR3 sequence reads: CASSPRNGQTTAGGRYEQFF. In DNA, the CDR3 is TGTGCCAGCAGCCCCAGGAACGGTCAGACCACAGCGGGGGGACGTTATGAGCAGTTCTTC.

The V call is TRBV9, the J call TRBJ2-3; the match to TRBD2 covers 10 bases. V was pared by 7 bases and J by 1 base, with 3 bases of the junction left unmatched. Germline-derived CDR1 and CDR2 are SGDLS and YYNGEE. CDR3 length equals 14 residues. The CDR3 nucleotides read TGTGCCAGCGGTAGCGGGAGGCGCACAGATACGCAGTATTTT. Translating gives CASGSGRRTDTQYF.